Following are 14 T cell receptor beta chains from one sample sequenced in a study of human T cells and chemical hapten exposure (dated by TCRdb to the early 2020s). The receptor library was made with RACE. TCRdb records NextSeq 500 as the sequencer. TCRdb applied fastp at Q25 and MiXCR to the public reads, then kept only in-frame beta chains. Every CDR3 protein is listed once, alongside the most common genes and DNA of its rows. For this sample the table gives approximately 340,000 distinct CDR3 sequences, of which around 7% were detected only once. The ten top clones hold roughly 7.9% of the sample. The sample's time point, from its label and the paper: patch test 1, 2 weeks after DPC sensitization. The sample's treatment or condition label, in plain terms: therapeutic diphenylcyclopropenone sensitization with weekly scalp DPC. Source: whole blood, taken in connection with sensitization to the hapten diphenylcyclopropenone (DPC). The receptor source for this set is a woman between 18 and 29 years old with alopecia areata. Some clones in this sample may be carry-over from other donors' samples.

This clonotype was detected only a few times. This chain joins TRBV10-2 and TRBJ1-4; no definite D call. This CDR3 comprises 14 residues. Germline V gene sequence: CDR1 WSHSY, CDR2 SAAADI. The ends were cut back, 2 bases at V and 8 bases at J, with 12 bases in the middle. CDR3 region: CASSEPEEQEKLFF. In nucleotides, the CDR3 is TGCGCCAGCAGTGAGCCGGAGGAACAAGAAAAACTGTTTTTT.

This clonotype was counted at least ten times. The chain couples TRBV6-5 to TRBJ1-4, with 11 positions matching TRBD1. The CDR3 totals 14 residues. Germline CDR1 MNHEY, CDR2 SVGAGI. The trim removed 7 bases at V and 7 bases at J, leaving 5 bases unmatched. In DNA form, the CDR3 reads TGTGCCAGCACCGGGACAGGGGGTCGTGAAAAACTGTTTTTT. Amino acid sequence: CASTGTGGREKLFF.

A few counts support this clonotype. This chain links TRBV6-6 with TRBJ1-5; D is unclear. Germline loops: CDR1 MNHNY, CDR2 SVGAGI (reference sequence). The CDR3 length is 16 residues. V was pared by 0 bases and J by 0 bases, with 9 bases between. The CDR3 DNA reads TGTGCCAGCAGTTACTCAACCCCAAATAGCAATCAGCCCCAGCATTTT. This sequence encodes CASSYSTPNSNQPQHF.

V is TRBV9 and J is TRBJ2-1; a weak D match, TRBD1 (5 bases). The CDR3 has 15 amino acids. V dropped 2 bases and J dropped 6 bases, with 15 bases sitting between them. CDR1 is SGDLS and CDR2 is YYNGEE in the germline V gene. Here the CDR3 DNA reads TGTGCCAGCAGCGTTGTTGGGGCTAGGACCAATGAGCAGTTCTTC. Protein product: CASSVVGARTNEQFF.

This clonotype has a handful of counts. The chain carries TRBV6-2 or TRBV6-3 and TRBJ2-3, with TRBD2 as a possible D gene (5 bases). Germline V gives CDR1 MNHEY, CDR2 SVGEGT. The V gene lost 7 bases and the J gene lost 1 base, with 9 bases spanning the gap. The length of the CDR3 is 13 residues. The CDR3 coding sequence is TGTGCCAGCATTGAGGGAGGCACAGATACGCAGTATTTT. Amino acids: CASIEGGTDTQYF.

The chain carries TRBV6-6 and TRBJ1-5; the D gene is possibly TRBD1 (6 bases). Trimming pared 6 bases from V and 7 bases from J, leaving 13 bases between. Germline loops: CDR1 MNHNY, CDR2 SVGAGI (reference sequence). This CDR3 contains 13 residues. The chain's CDR3 is CASSRQDGQPQHF. CDR3 in DNA: TGTGCCAGCAGCCGACAGGATGGCCAGCCCCAGCATTTT.

This clonotype occurred a few times. This sequence joins TRBV2 and TRBJ1-2; D possibly corresponds to TRBD1 (6 bases). Germline CDR1 reads SNHLY; CDR2 reads FYNNEI. The V gene lost 4 bases and the J gene lost 6 bases, with 18 bases spanning the gap. The CDR3 is 15 amino acids. This CDR3 reads CASSGQPRQVNGYTF. The CDR3 DNA reads as TGTGCCAGCAGTGGACAACCCCGACAGGTGAATGGCTACACCTTC. The whole variable domain, filled in from reference TRBV2 and TRBJ1-2, reads EPEVTQTPSHQVTQMGQEVILRCVPISNHLYFYWYRQILGQKVEFLVSFYNNEISEKSEIFDDQFSVERPDGSNFTLKIRSTKLEDSAMYFCASSGQPRQVNGYTFGSGTRLTVV.

This clonotype was detected many times. The chain's CDR3 is CASSQATSTDTQYF. The CDR3 DNA reads TGTGCCAGCAGCCAAGCAACAAGCACAGATACGCAGTATTTT. This chain joins TRBV4-2 and TRBJ2-3; D remains ambiguous. From germline, CDR1 is LGHNA and CDR2 YNFKEQ. The V end lost 1 base, the J end lost 0 bases, and 5 bases lay between the germline ends. CDR3 size: 14 residues.

This clonotype has just a few counts. V is TRBV3-1 and J is TRBJ2-7; 8 nucleotides align to TRBD1. CDR3 size: 14 residues. The germline V gene encodes CDR1 LGHDT and CDR2 YNNKEL (reference sequence). The J segment lost 2 bases and the V segment lost 6 bases, leaving 6 bases of the junction unmatched. CDR3 loop: CASRKTGATYEQYF. The CDR3 DNA follows: TGTGCCAGCAGGAAGACAGGGGCCACCTACGAGCAGTACTTC.

This clonotype was seen a handful of times. In DNA form, the CDR3 reads TGTGCCAGCAGCCCAGCGGCCCTTCAAGAGACCCAGTACTTC. This translates into CASSPAALQETQYF. The chain employs TRBV7-9 and TRBJ2-5; TRBD2 is a possible D gene (5 bases). This CDR3 spans 14 amino acids. The germline gives CDR1 SEHNR, CDR2 FQNEAQ (reference sequence). Trimming shortened V by 5 bases and J by 2 bases, and 12 bases separated the two germline ends.

The rearrangement joins TRBV4-3 to TRBJ2-3, with TRBD2 matching over 7 bases. The CDR3 is 17 residues long. J was trimmed by 4 bases and V by 0 bases; bases with no gene match: 10. CDR1 and CDR2 (germline): LGHNA, YSLEER. CDR3 protein: CASSQEWSSGMADTQYF. CDR3 nucleotides: TGCGCCAGCAGCCAAGAATGGTCTAGCGGTATGGCAGATACGCAGTATTTT.

This clonotype turned up a few times. The rearrangement links TRBV2 to TRBJ1-5; the match to TRBD1 covers 8 bases. This CDR3 has 14 amino acids. V lost 6 bases, J lost 3 bases, and 4 bases stayed unmatched. CDR1 SNHLY and CDR2 FYNNEI come from the germline V gene. CDR3 DNA: TGTGCCAGCAGCCGGACAGGGAACAATCAGCCCCAGCATTTT. Encoded protein: CASSRTGNNQPQHF. The variable domain in full, with the rest retrieved from reference TRBV2 and TRBJ1-5, is EPEVTQTPSHQVTQMGQEVILRCVPISNHLYFYWYRQILGQKVEFLVSFYNNEISEKSEIFDDQFSVERPDGSNFTLKIRSTKLEDSAMYFCASSRTGNNQPQHFGDGTRLSIL.

This clonotype has more than one count but fewer than ten. The chain combines TRBV25-1 with TRBJ2-7, with 8 bases lining up with TRBD1. The CDR3 is made up of 17 amino acids. V was pared by 2 bases and J by 0 bases, with 9 bases of the junction left unmatched. Looked up from germline, CDR1 is MGHDK and CDR2 is SYGVNS. DNA for the CDR3: TGTGCCAGCAGTGAACCGAGGACAGGGCGCTACTCCTACGAGCAGTACTTC. Protein product: CASSEPRTGRYSYEQYF.

Of note for this clonotype: This CDR3 fails to terminate in the conserved phenylalanine or tryptophan, so it likely reflects a read error. The chain recombines TRBV28 with TRBJ1-6; possibly TRBD1 for D (5 bases). V gave up 4 bases and J gave up 9 bases, with 22 bases separating them. Germline assignment: CDR1 MDHEN and CDR2 SYDVKM. The CDR3 contains 17 residues. CDR3: CASSSRRGKHGTSPLHY. The CDR3 DNA sequence: TGTGCCAGCAGTTCCCGACGGGGGAAACACGGTACTTCACCCCTCCACTAT.